The 5 T cell receptor beta chains below all came from one sample that was sequenced in a study of beta chain features in type 1 diabetes. The study's findings and limits: TCRB CDR3s from Type 1 diabetes patients were moderately but significantly shorter in all four CD4+ subsets.

Of the isolated RNA, all was reverse transcribed, and so the sequenced material was expressed TCRB transcripts. Data came from immunoSEQ multiplex PCR; TCRdb stores just in-frame clones and leaves some out. The table shows roughly 260,000 clones, with approximately 10% occurring only once. The antigens these receptors bind are not known. The sequencing sample was made of naive CD4+ T cells from blood. The receptors were sampled from a man between 25 and 39 years old with type 1 diabetes.

This chain joins TRBV11-2 and TRBJ1-1; no firm D call. The CDR3 consists of 14 residues. V lost 4 bases to trimming and J lost 2 bases, with 11 bases between them. Germline V lookup: CDR1 SGHAT, CDR2 FQNNGV. The CDR3 DNA reads TGTGCCAGCAGCTCCGTTCGGGGTAACACTGAAGCTTTCTTT. Protein sequence: CASSSVRGNTEAFF.

This clone was recorded a few times. V gene TRBV9 combines with J gene TRBJ2-3; the match to TRBD2 covers 10 bases. The CDR3 spans 17 residues. The V gene end was trimmed by 0 bases and the J gene end by 4 bases; junction bases not matched to a gene: 8. Germline lookup yields CDR1 SGDLS and CDR2 YYNGEE. The CDR3 is CASSVGGLAGVADTQYF. Written as DNA, the CDR3 is TGTGCCAGCAGCGTAGGTGGCCTAGCGGGGGTTGCAGATACGCAGTATTTT.

The rearrangement links TRBV6-5 to TRBJ2-7; 7 positions agree with TRBD2. V was clipped by 8 bases and J by 7 bases; unmatched bases: 17. The germline gives CDR1 MNHEY, CDR2 SVGAGI. The CDR3 extends over 15 amino acids. CDR3 loop: CASGPEGRVLREQYF. CDR3 nucleotides: TGTGCCAGCGGACCGGAAGGGAGGGTCCTTCGAGAGCAGTACTTC.

This clone was picked up a small number of times. This chain joins TRBV9 and TRBJ1-3; D uncertain. This CDR3 spans 14 amino acids. V lost 1 base and J lost 4, with 9 bases in between. Germline V CDR1 and CDR2: SGDLS, YYNGEE. The CDR3 DNA sequence: TGTGCCAGCAGCGTAAATGAGGCAGGAAACACCATATATTTT. Translated, it gives CASSVNEAGNTIYF.

The genes are TRBV7-6 and TRBJ2-7, with 7 bases fitting TRBD2. J lost 8 bases, V lost 3 bases, and 13 bases had no gene match. CDR1 is SGHVS and CDR2 is FNYEAQ in the germline V gene. This CDR3 is 15 amino acids long. As DNA, the CDR3 is TGTGCCAGCAGCTTGGAGACTAGCCGCTTCGGTCAGCAGTACTTC. The encoded protein is CASSLETSRFGQQYF.